This is a list of T cell receptor beta chains from one sample in a study of T cell repertoires in aging, cancer and after chemotherapy. TCRdb called the multiplex PCR reads again in MiXCR, with one record for every CDR3 protein. The sample records 2,000 to 3,000 distinct CDR3 sequences, about 54% being singletons. The source material was blood. Receptor source: a human donor with a blood cancer. CDR3s leave out the opening cysteine and the closing phenylalanine or tryptophan.

V gene	CDR3 protein
TRBV12-3/TRBV12-4	VSRVGFNTGELF
TRBV20-1	SATSGYSNQPQH
TRBV12-3/TRBV12-4	ASSVGIPNSPLH
TRBV20-1	SARQGGQPQH
TRBV6-5	ASSLVPRVSEAF
TRBV29-1	SVTETAIGNTIY
TRBV6-5	ASSYSGGGTLYNEQF
TRBV30	AWSVPETQY
TRBV27	ASSADRRELF
TRBV6-5	ASQQYTGELF
TRBV7-6	ASSDTSGGNSYEQY
TRBV18	ASSPQGLGFDGYT
TRBV6-1	ASTGQQNEKLF
TRBV5-4	ANSSTSGYTQY
TRBV29-1	SVRLAGNQPQH
TRBV7-6	ASSSGQTAGELF
TRBV10-3	AIRRSWGTDTQY
TRBV6-5	ASSLPQRGTGELF
TRBV20-1	SARDSGGADTQY
TRBV5-4	ASSLVGFYEQY
TRBV12-3/TRBV12-4	ASSSGGDTQY
TRBV6-5	ASRGIASTDTQY
TRBV5-6	ASSLTVDPGNTIY
TRBV7-2	ASSSQRGGLLTQY
TRBV29-1	SVEGSSGYT
TRBV6-5	ASSPLLGSQSQY
TRBV7-9	ASSSEGTQY
TRBV30	AWSVAEASYGYT
TRBV11-1	ASSQARSGEQF
TRBV6-5	ASSRGPSTDTQY
TRBV6-5	AIKVSSAGYGYT
TRBV12-3/TRBV12-4	ASSRSWPTQY
TRBV5-6	ASSTTSGRNRRLFSEQF
TRBV12-3/TRBV12-4	ASRGTSGGYGYT
TRBV7-9	ASSLDPVNEQF
TRBV30	AWGPTPYEQY
TRBV12-3/TRBV12-4	ASTRGGGANVLT
TRBV7-2	ASSPHSTDTQY
TRBV6-5	ASRPGLAGETDTQY
TRBV6-5	ASSQRTSGGPTDTQY
TRBV12-3/TRBV12-4	ARSPPTVGRSNQPQH
TRBV5-6	ASSLSRWGMDEQF
TRBV20-1	SARRQGVGQPQH
TRBV5-6	ASSPPWEGEGEKLF
TRBV6-6	ASSYPTGDNGYT
TRBV7-6	ASSLVFYEQY
TRBV30	AWRKGLAGPDTQY
TRBV29-1	SVEFDTYQETQY
TRBV7-2	ASRSPGLTGELF
TRBV7-9	ASSNPGQETQY
TRBV5-6	ASSDGTRSESY
TRBV29-1	SVRDGTYEQY
TRBV7-2	ASAGGVSTDTQY